These 4 T cell receptor beta chains were all obtained from the same sample, sequenced in a study of T-cell reconstitution after alpha-beta-depleted transplantation in children. Unique molecular identifiers were incorporated into the prepared TCRbeta library. TCRdb itself ran the PCR reads through MiXCR, one entry per CDR3 protein. The sample shows hundreds of thousands of distinct CDR3 sequences, about an eighth of them seen only once. The sequenced sample was PBMCs, obtained before TCRalphabeta/CD19-depleted stem cell transplant. The receptors originated from a girl aged 2-10 years with congenital amegakaryocytic thrombocytopenia, due to receive a stem cell transplant.

The chain uses TRBV2 and TRBJ2-1, with 13 bases lining up with TRBD2. Germline V gene sequence: CDR1 SNHLY, CDR2 FYNNEI. This CDR3 has 16 amino acids. V was pared by 2 bases and J by 6 bases, with 4 bases of the junction left unmatched. The CDR3 sequence: CASSELGLAGVNEQFF. The CDR3 DNA is TGTGCCAGCAGTGAACTCGGACTAGCGGGAGTCAATGAGCAGTTCTTC. The whole variable domain, remainder taken from reference TRBV2 and TRBJ2-1, is EPEVTQTPSHQVTQMGQEVILRCVPISNHLYFYWYRQILGQKVEFLVSFYNNEISEKSEIFDDQFSVERPDGSNFTLKIRSTKLEDSAMYFCASSELGLAGVNEQFFGPGTRLTVL.

The chain couples TRBV4-1 to TRBJ2-5; 9 bases align to TRBD2. There are 16 residues in the CDR3. Germline trimming cut 1 base from V and 1 base from J; bases unmatched to any gene: 4. Germline-derived CDR1 and CDR2 are MGHRA and YSYEKL. The CDR3 region has the DNA TGCGCCAGCAGCCAAGTGGCTAGCGGGATCCAAGAGACCCAGTACTTC. Protein product: CASSQVASGIQETQYF.

This clonotype was found a few times. The chain has TRBV19 and TRBJ2-7; TRBD2 matches 7 bases. The CDR3 is made up of 13 amino acids. Germline V gene data show CDR1 as LNHDA and CDR2 as SQIVND (reference sequence). V trimming: 3 bases; J trimming: 6 bases; junction bases outside the gene matches: 5. As DNA, the CDR3 is TGTGCCAGTAGTATTACGGGGGGACTCGAGCAGTACTTC. As protein: CASSITGGLEQYF.

This clonotype was picked up many times. The chain employs TRBV20-1 and TRBJ2-1; no clear D gene. The CDR3 runs to 14 residues. Germline CDR1 DFQATT, CDR2 SNEGSKA (reference sequence). V was pared by 3 bases and J by 0 bases, with 9 bases between. The CDR3 loop is CSASEHSSYNEQFF. In nucleotides, the CDR3 is TGCAGTGCTAGTGAGCATAGCTCCTACAATGAGCAGTTCTTC.